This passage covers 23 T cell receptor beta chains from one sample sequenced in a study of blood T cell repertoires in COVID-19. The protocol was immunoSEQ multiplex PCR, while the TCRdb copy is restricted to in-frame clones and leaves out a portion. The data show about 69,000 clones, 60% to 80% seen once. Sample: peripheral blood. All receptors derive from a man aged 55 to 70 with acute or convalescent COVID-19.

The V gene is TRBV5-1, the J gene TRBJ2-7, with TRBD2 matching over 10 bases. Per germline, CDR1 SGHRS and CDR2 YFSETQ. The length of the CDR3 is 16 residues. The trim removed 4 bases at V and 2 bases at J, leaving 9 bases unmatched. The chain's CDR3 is CASSGPAGGLTYEQYF. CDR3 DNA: TGCGCCAGCAGCGGCCCAGCGGGGGGGCTTACCTACGAGCAGTACTTC.

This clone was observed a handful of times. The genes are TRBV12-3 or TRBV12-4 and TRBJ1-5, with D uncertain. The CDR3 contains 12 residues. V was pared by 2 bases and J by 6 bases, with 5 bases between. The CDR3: CASSLSSQPQHF. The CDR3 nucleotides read TGTGCCAGCAGTTTATCTTCTCAGCCCCAGCATTTT.

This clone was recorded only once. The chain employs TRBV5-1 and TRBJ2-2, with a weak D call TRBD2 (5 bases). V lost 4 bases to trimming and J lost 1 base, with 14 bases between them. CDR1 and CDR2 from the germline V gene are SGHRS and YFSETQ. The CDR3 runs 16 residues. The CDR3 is CASSPMEAGNTGELFF. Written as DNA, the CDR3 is TGCGCCAGCAGCCCGATGGAGGCAGGGAACACCGGGGAGCTGTTTTTT.

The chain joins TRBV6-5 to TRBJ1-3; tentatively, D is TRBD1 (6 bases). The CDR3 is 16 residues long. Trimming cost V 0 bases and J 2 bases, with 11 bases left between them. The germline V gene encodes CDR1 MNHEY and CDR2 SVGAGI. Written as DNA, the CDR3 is TGTGCCAGCAGTTACTCAGGGGGGGCCGCTGGAAACACCATATATTTT. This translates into CASSYSGGAAGNTIYF.

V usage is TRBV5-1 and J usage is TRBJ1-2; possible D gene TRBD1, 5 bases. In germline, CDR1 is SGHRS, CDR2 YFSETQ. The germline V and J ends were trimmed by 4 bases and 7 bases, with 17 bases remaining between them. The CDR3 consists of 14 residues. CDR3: CASSRDRLEGGYTF. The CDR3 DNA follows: TGCGCCAGCAGCCGGGACCGGTTGGAGGGTGGCTACACCTTC.

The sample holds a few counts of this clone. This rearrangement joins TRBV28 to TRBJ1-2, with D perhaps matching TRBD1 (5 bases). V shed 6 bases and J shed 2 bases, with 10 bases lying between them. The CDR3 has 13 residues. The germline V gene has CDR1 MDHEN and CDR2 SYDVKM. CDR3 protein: CASSPRTNYGYTF. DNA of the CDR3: TGTGCCAGCAGCCCGCGGACAAACTATGGCTACACCTTC.

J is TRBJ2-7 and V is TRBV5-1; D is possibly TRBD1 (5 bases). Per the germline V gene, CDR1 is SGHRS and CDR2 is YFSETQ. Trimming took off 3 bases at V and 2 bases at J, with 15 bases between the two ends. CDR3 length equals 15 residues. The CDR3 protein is CASSSNSIGAYEQYF. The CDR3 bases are TGCGCCAGCAGCTCGAACTCGATAGGGGCCTACGAGCAGTACTTC.

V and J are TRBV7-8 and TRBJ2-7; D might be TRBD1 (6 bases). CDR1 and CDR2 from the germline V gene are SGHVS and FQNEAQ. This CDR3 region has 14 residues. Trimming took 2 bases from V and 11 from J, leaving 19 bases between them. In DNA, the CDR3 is TGTGCCAGCAGCTTAACCTCGGCCGGCAGGGGAGAGTACTTC. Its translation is CASSLTSAGRGEYF.

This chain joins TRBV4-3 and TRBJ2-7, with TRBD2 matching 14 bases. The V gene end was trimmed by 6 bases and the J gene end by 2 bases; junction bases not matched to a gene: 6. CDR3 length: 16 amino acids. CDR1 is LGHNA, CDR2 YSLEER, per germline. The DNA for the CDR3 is TGCGCCAGCAGTCCGGGACTAGCGGGGGAGACCTACGAGCAGTACTTC. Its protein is CASSPGLAGETYEQYF.

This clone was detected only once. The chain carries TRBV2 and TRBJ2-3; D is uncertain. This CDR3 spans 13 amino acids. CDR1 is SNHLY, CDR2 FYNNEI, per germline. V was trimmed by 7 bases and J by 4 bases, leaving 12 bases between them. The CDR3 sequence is CASNLDRADTQYF. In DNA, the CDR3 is TGTGCCAGCAACCTAGATCGCGCAGATACGCAGTATTTT. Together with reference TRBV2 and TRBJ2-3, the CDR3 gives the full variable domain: EPEVTQTPSHQVTQMGQEVILRCVPISNHLYFYWYRQILGQKVEFLVSFYNNEISEKSEIFDDQFSVERPDGSNFTLKIRSTKLEDSAMYFCASNLDRADTQYFGPGTRLTVL.

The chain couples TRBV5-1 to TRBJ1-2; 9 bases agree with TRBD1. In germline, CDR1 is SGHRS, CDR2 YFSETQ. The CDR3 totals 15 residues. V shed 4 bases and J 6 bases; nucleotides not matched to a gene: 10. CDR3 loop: CASSQTGQGINGYTF. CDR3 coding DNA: TGCGCCAGCAGCCAGACGGGACAGGGAATTAATGGCTACACCTTC.

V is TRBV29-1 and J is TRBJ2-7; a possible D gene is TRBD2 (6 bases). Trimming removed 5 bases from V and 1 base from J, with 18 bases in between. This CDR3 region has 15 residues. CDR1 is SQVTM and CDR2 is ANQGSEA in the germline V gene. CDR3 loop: CSVSGPTSLSYEQYF. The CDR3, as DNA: TGCAGCGTTTCCGGACCGACTAGTTTATCCTACGAGCAGTACTTC.

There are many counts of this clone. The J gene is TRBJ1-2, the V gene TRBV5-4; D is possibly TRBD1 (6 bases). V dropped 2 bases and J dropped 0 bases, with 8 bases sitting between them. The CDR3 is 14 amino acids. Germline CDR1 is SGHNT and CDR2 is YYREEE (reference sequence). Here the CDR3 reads CASSFDRSNYGYTF. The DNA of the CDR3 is TGTGCCAGCAGCTTTGACAGGTCTAACTATGGCTACACCTTC.

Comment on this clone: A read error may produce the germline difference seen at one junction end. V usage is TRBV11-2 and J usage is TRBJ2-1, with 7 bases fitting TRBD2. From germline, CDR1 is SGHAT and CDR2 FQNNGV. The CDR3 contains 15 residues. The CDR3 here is CASSLERGAYNEQFF. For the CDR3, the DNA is TGTGCCAGCAGCCTAGAACGGGGGGCCTACAATGAGCAGTTCTTC.

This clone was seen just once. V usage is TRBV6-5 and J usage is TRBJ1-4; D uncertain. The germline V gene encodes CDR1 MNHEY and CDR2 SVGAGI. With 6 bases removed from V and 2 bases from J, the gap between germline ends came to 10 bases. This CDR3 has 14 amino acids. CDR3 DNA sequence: TGTGCCAGCAGGGGAGGTACCACTAATGAAAAACTGTTTTTT. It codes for CASRGGTTNEKLFF.

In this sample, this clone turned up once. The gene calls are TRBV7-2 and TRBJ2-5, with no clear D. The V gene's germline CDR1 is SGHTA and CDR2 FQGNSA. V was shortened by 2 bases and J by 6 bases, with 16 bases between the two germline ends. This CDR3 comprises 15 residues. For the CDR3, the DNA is TGTGCCAGCAGCTTAAACCCCTCCGAGTCTAAGACCCAGTACTTC. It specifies CASSLNPSESKTQYF. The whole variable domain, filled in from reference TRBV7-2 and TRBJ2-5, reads GAGVSQSPSNKVTEKGKDVELRCDPISGHTALYWYRQSLGQGLEFLIYFQGNSAPDKSGLPSDRFSAERTGGSVSTLTIQRTQQEDSAVYLCASSLNPSESKTQYFGPGTRLLVL.

The CDR3 is CASSDDSSGNTIYF. The CDR3 region has the DNA TGTGCCAGCAGTGATGACAGCTCTGGAAACACCATATATTTT. The chain has TRBV25-1 and TRBJ1-3; possibly TRBD1 for D (5 bases). Trimming stripped 3 bases from V and 0 bases from J, with 6 bases between. The CDR3 contains 14 residues. From germline, CDR1 is MGHDK and CDR2 SYGVNS.

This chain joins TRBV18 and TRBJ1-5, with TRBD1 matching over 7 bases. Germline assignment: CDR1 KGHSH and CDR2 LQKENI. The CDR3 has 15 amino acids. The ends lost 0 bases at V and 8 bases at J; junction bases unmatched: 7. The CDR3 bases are TGTGCCAGCTCACCACCTTCAGGGGGAGGTAAGCCCCAGCATTTT. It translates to CASSPPSGGGKPQHF.

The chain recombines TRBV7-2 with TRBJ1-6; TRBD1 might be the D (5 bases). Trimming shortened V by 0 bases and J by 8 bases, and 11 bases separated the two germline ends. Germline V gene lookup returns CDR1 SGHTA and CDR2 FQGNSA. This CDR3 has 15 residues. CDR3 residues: CASSLAGQPDSPLHF. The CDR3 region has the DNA TGTGCCAGCAGCTTAGCGGGGCAGCCCGATTCACCCCTCCACTTT.

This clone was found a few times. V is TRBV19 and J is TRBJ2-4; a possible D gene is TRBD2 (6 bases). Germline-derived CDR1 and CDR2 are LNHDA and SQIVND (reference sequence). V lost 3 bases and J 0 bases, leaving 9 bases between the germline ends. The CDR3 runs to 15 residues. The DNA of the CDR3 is TGTGCCAGTAGTATTCAGGGACTAGCCAAAAACATTCAGTACTTC. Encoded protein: CASSIQGLAKNIQYF.

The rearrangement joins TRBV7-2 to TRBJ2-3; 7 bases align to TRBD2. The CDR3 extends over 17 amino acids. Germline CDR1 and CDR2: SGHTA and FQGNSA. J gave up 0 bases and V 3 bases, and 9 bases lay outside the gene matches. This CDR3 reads CASSLGPAGLSTDTQYF. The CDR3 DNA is TGTGCCAGCAGCTTGGGGCCAGCGGGGCTAAGCACAGATACGCAGTATTTT.

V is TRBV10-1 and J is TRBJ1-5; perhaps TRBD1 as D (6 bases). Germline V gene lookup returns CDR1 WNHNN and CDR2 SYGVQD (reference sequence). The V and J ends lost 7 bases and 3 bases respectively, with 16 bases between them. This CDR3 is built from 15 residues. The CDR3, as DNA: TGCGCCAGCAATTGGGACATCTTTGACAATCAGCCCCAGCATTTT. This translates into CASNWDIFDNQPQHF.

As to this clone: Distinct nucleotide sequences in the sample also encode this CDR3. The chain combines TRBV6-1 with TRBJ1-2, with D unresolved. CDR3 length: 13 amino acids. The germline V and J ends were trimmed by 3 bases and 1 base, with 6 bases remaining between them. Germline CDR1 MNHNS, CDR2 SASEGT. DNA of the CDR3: TGTGCCAGCAGTGAGCAGATTAACTATGGCTACACCTTC. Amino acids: CASSEQINYGYTF.